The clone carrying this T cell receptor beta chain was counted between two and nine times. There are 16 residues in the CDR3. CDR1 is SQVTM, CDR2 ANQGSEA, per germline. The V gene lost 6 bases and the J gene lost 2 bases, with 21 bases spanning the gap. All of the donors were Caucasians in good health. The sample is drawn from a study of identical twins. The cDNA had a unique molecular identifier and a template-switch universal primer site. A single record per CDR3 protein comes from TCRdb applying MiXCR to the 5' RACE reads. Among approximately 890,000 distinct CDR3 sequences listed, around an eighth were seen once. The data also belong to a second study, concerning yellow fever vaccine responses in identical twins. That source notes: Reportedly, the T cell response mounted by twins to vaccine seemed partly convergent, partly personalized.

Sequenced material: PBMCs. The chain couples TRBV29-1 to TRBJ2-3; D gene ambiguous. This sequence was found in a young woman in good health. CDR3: CSVADALVSLTDTQYF. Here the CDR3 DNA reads TGCAGCGTCGCTGACGCCTTAGTATCCCTCACAGATACGCAGTATTTT.